This is a list of T cell receptor beta chains from one sample in a study of Graves' ophthalmopathy and Graves' hyperthyroidism. One entry per CDR3 protein, called by TCRdb with MiXCR from the multiplex PCR reads. The table includes about 660,000 distinct CDR3 sequences, roughly 39% detected once. The sequencing sample was made of peripheral blood. The origin of the receptors is an adult man with Graves' ophthalmopathy. The CDR3 runs from the conserved cysteine through the conserved F or W. A D gene is named only where the DNA matches it firmly. Clone sizes are given selectively: once, few, many, or a class where the clone is expanded.

d_call,v_call,j_call,clone_size,cdr3_nt,cdr3_aa
NA,TRBV20-1,TRBJ2-7,few,TGCAGTGCTGGCTCCAAAGGGGGAGGGGGGACCTACGAGCAGTACTTC,CSAGSKGGGGTYEQYF
NA,TRBV12-3/TRBV12-4,TRBJ2-5,NA,TGTGCCAGCAGGCTGCAGGGCGTCGGTGGGGAGACCCAGTACTTC,CASRLQGVGGETQYF
TRBD1,TRBV29-1,TRBJ2-2,NA,TGCAGCGCCGGGACAGGGGGTGGCGGGAACACCGGGGAGCTGTTTTTT,CSAGTGGGGNTGELFF
TRBD1,TRBV7-9,TRBJ2-7,NA,TGTACCAGCAGCCCCAGGACAGGGACCTACGAGCAGTACTTC,CTSSPRTGTYEQYF
TRBD1,TRBV4-2,TRBJ1-2,many,TGTGCCAGCAGCCAAGACGGGACAGTCTATGGCTACACCTTC,CASSQDGTVYGYTF
NA,TRBV2,TRBJ2-6,many,TGTGCCAGCAGTGAAGGGGGGATCGGGGCCAACGTCCTGACTTTC,CASSEGGIGANVLTF
NA,TRBV5-6,TRBJ1-5,NA,TGTGCCAGCAGCTCAGCCGGGAAAAACAATCAGCCCCAGCATTTT,CASSSAGKNNQPQHF
TRBD1,TRBV9,TRBJ1-1,NA,TGTGCCAGCAGTGAATATGAGACAGGGGGGACTGAAGCTTTCTTT,CASSEYETGGTEAFF
TRBD1,TRBV7-2,TRBJ1-4,NA,TGTGCCAGCAGCCCCGGACAGGGGAACGGTGAAAAACTGTTTTTT,CASSPGQGNGEKLFF
NA,TRBV2,TRBJ2-7,many,TGTGCCAGCAGTCTCGGACAGCTCTTAACCTACGAGCAGTACTTC,CASSLGQLLTYEQYF
NA,TRBV29-1,TRBJ2-7,NA,TGCAGCGCCGGACTATATACCGGGGAGCAGTACTTC,CSAGLYTGEQYF
TRBD2,TRBV7-2,TRBJ2-3,few,TGTGCCAGCAGCACCGGGACTAGCGGGGGGAGAGATACGCAGTATTTT,CASSTGTSGGRDTQYF
NA,TRBV13,TRBJ2-5,NA,TGTGCCAGCAGCAAAACTAGCACCCCGGAGACCCAGTACTTC,CASSKTSTPETQYF
TRBD2,TRBV7-8,TRBJ2-5,many,TGTGCCAGCAGCCCGACTAGCGGGGAGCAAGAGACCCAGTACTTC,CASSPTSGEQETQYF
TRBD1,TRBV12-3/TRBV12-4,TRBJ2-7,NA,TGTGTCAGCAGTCCTATATTGGGACAGGCGAACTACGAGCAGTACTTC,CVSSPILGQANYEQYF
TRBD1,TRBV12-3/TRBV12-4,TRBJ2-2,NA,TGTGCCAGCAGTCTACAGGGGAGTGCCGGGGAGCTGTTTTTT,CASSLQGSAGELFF
NA,TRBV11-2,TRBJ1-1,NA,TGTGCCAGCAGCACGAACAGGGCTGAAGCTTTCTTT,CASSTNRAEAFF
NA,TRBV25-1,TRBJ2-6,NA,TGTGCCAGCAGCCCGACGGCTTGGGGCTCTGAAGCTTTC,CASSPTAWGSEAF
TRBD1,TRBV7-9,TRBJ1-6,many,TGTGCCAGCAGTTCACAGGGGGAGAGTAATTCACCCCTCCACTTT,CASSSQGESNSPLHF
TRBD1,TRBV2,TRBJ2-5,NA,TGTGCTAGGCCGGGACAGGGTGACCAAGAGACCCAGTACTTC,CARPGQGDQETQYF
NA,TRBV29-1,TRBJ1-5,NA,TGCAGCGCGTTCGATAGCACCCTTACAAGCAATCAGCCCCAGCATTTT,CSAFDSTLTSNQPQHF
NA,TRBV19,TRBJ2-7,NA,TGTGCCAGCAGCTGGGGTTCGGAACGGTACTTC,CASSWGSERYF
TRBD1,TRBV27,TRBJ1-4,NA,TGTGCCAGCAAAGCGACAGGGGTTTACGAAAAACTGTTTTTT,CASKATGVYEKLFF
NA,TRBV14,TRBJ1-3,few,TGTGCCAGCAGCCGGACCTATTCTGGAAACACCATATATTTT,CASSRTYSGNTIYF
TRBD1,TRBV2,TRBJ2-5,many,TGTGCCAGCACCACGCCCTGGGACAGGGGGCGAGGAGAGACCCAGTACTTC,CASTTPWDRGRGETQYF
NA,TRBV29-1,TRBJ1-4,NA,TGCAGCGCTGATGTCGGGGGTAGGCTGTTTTTT,CSADVGGRLFF
NA,TRBV5-1,TRBJ2-7,many,TGCGCCAGCAGCTTGGCCTTGGGGGACGAGCAGTACTTC,CASSLALGDEQYF
TRBD1,TRBV6-5,TRBJ1-4,NA,TGTGCCAGCAGTGAAGCAGGGGGACAGGGTGAAAAACTGTTTTTT,CASSEAGGQGEKLFF
TRBD1,TRBV29-1,TRBJ1-4,NA,TGCAGCTTTAGACAGGGGGGGGCGAATGAAAAACTGTTTTTT,CSFRQGGANEKLFF
NA,TRBV7-9,TRBJ1-2,many,TGTGCCAGCAGCTTAGGCTCCTGGATATATGGCTACACCTTC,CASSLGSWIYGYTF
TRBD2,TRBV5-1,TRBJ2-5,many,TGCGCCAGCAGCTTTTCGTTCCAGCGGGAGGGCGAAGAGACCCAGTACTTC,CASSFSFQREGEETQYF
TRBD1,TRBV10-3,TRBJ1-1,NA,TGTGCCAGCAGTGCACGGACAGGTGGGAGCACTGAAGCTTTCTTT,CASSARTGGSTEAFF
NA,TRBV19,TRBJ1-1,NA,TGTGCCAGTAGTAGCCCCCCATATAAGGCGAGGACTGAAGCTTTCTTT,CASSSPPYKARTEAFF
TRBD1,TRBV7-8,TRBJ1-4,many,TGTGCCAGCAGCCCAAGGGACAGTTATGAAAAACTGTTTTTT,CASSPRDSYEKLFF
NA,TRBV7-2,TRBJ2-7,many,TGTGCCAGCAGCTTAGCGGCTAGCTCCTACGAGCAGTACTTC,CASSLAASSYEQYF
NA,TRBV7-8,TRBJ1-4,NA,TGTGCCAGCAGACTCGGTGGGGGGGGGAATGAAAAACTGTTTTTT,CASRLGGGGNEKLFF
NA,TRBV5-1,TRBJ2-5,NA,TGCGCCAGCAGCTTGGATGGGGGGCAAGAGACCCAGTACTTC,CASSLDGGQETQYF
TRBD1,TRBV3-1,TRBJ1-6,many,TGTGCCAGCAGCCAAGAGTCGGCAGGGGGTACACCCCTCCACTTT,CASSQESAGGTPLHF
NA,TRBV24-1,TRBJ2-3,NA,TGTGCCACCAGTGGCGGAGGCACCCGCACAGATACGCAGTATTTT,CATSGGGTRTDTQYF
NA,TRBV15,TRBJ1-5,NA,TGTGCCACCAGCAGTCCGCCGGGACCTCAGCCCCAGCATTTT,CATSSPPGPQPQHF
NA,TRBV6-4,TRBJ2-6,many,TGTGCCAGCAGTCGCTCGGCGGGGGCCAACGTCCTGACTTTC,CASSRSAGANVLTF
NA,TRBV7-2,TRBJ2-7,NA,TGCACCAGCAGCACCGATGTGGCGGGGGCTTCCTACGGGCAGTACTTC,CTSSTDVAGASYGQYF
NA,TRBV19,TRBJ2-6,many,TGTGCCAGTAGTATAATCGGGGTCGGGGCCAACGTCCTGACTTTC,CASSIIGVGANVLTF
NA,TRBV11-2,TRBJ2-7,few,TGTGCCAGCAGCCCCTTTGAGGAGTTTGGCTACGAGCAGTACTTC,CASSPFEEFGYEQYF
NA,TRBV15,TRBJ2-5,once,TGTGCCACCAGCGTGGCTGGCTACGAGCGAGAGACCCAGTACTTC,CATSVAGYERETQYF
TRBD1,TRBV10-3,TRBJ1-4,NA,TGTGCCATCGGGGGACAGGGAGGGGAAAAACTGTTTTTT,CAIGGQGGEKLFF
TRBD2,TRBV5-5,TRBJ2-5,NA,TGTGCCAGCAGCTTGGTTTCCGGGGGGGCCTCTGAGACCCAGTACTTC,CASSLVSGGASETQYF
TRBD2,TRBV7-2,TRBJ2-7,many,TGTGCCAGCTCACCAACTAGCGGGGGCGCATACGAGCAGTACTTC,CASSPTSGGAYEQYF
TRBD2,TRBV20-1,TRBJ2-2,NA,TGCAGTGCTAGAGAGGGGGACTACGGGGAGCTGTTTTTT,CSAREGDYGELFF
NA,TRBV9,TRBJ2-2,NA,TGTGCCAGCAGCGTATGCAGGGAGCTGTTTTTT,CASSVCRELFF
NA,TRBV29-1,TRBJ2-3,NA,TGCAGCGTTCCGGAGGGCCCAGATACGCAGTATTTT,CSVPEGPDTQYF
TRBD1,TRBV29-1,TRBJ1-2,NA,TGCAGTCGAGACAGGGGCAGGCCAAACTATGGCTACACCTTC,CSRDRGRPNYGYTF